This TCR beta chain was sequenced during a study of T-cell memory formation after mild COVID-19. Overall study results and limits: Day 37-peaking second-wave clones had unconfirmed SARS-CoV-2 specificity. While clones contracting from day 15 to 85 were balanced between CD4 and CD8, later expanders leaned CD4+.

Barcoded TCR alpha and TCR beta cDNA libraries with UMIs came from 5'RACE using constant-segment primers. TCRdb re-analysed the 5' RACE reads in MiXCR, keeping a single row per CDR3 protein. The data contain about 290,000 distinct CDR3 sequences, over 15% of them singletons. In the case of this clonotype: No antigen is known for it.

The source is a man aged 18-30 years who had mild COVID-19 (a few samples of this study predate the infection). Cell type and time point are not known. Sequencing was carried out using PBMCs or a T cell subset sorted from them (not recorded which).

DNA for the CDR3: TGTGCCAGCACCTCCGGGGGCGCGCGGGGCTACACCTTC. Translation gives CASTSGGARGYTF. The rearrangement links TRBV6-6 to TRBJ1-2; D is perhaps TRBD1 (6 bases). The CDR3 length is 13 residues. V was trimmed by 7 bases and J by 8 bases, leaving 17 bases between them. Germline CDR1 reads MNHNY; CDR2 reads SVGAGI (reference sequence).